Below are 10 T cell receptor beta chains sequenced from a single sample in a study of PD-1 blockade in classical Hodgkin lymphoma. Sequencing was performed with immunoSEQ multiplex PCR; in TCRdb, only in-frame clones are kept and a portion is missing. The table has tens of thousands of clones, about 94% seen once. The sample's time point: newly diagnosed, previously untreated cHL patient sample. Sequencing input: peripheral blood mononuclear cells (PBMCs). The receptors were sampled from a human donor with classical Hodgkin lymphoma.

The genes are TRBV7-8 and TRBJ1-4; D is undetermined. This CDR3 has 14 residues. The germline V gene encodes CDR1 SGHVS and CDR2 FQNEAQ. V was pared by 1 base and J by 11 bases, with 14 bases between. CDR3 nucleotides: TGTGCCAGCAGCTTAGTTGGGCCAGACGGCAAACTGTTTTTT. Protein: CASSLVGPDGKLFF.

J is TRBJ2-5 and V is TRBV13; 11 nucleotides line up with TRBD2. CDR3 length: 16 residues. Germline V gives CDR1 PRHDT, CDR2 FYEKMQ (reference sequence). Trimming cost V 6 bases and J 4 bases; bases outside gene matches: 10. CDR3 DNA sequence: TGTGCCAGCAGTCGCCAAATAGCGGGGGGGCGAGAGACCCAGTACTTC. Translated, it gives CASSRQIAGGRETQYF.

This sequence joins TRBV7-3 and TRBJ1-3; D uncertain. Germline V CDR1 and CDR2: SGHTA, FQGTGA. CDR3 length: 11 residues. V was pared by 4 bases and J by 4 bases, with 2 bases between. The CDR3 DNA reads TGTGCCAGCAGCTCCGGAAACACCATATATTTT. It codes for CASSSGNTIYF.

This clone was counted between two and nine times. The J gene is TRBJ1-5, the V gene TRBV21-1; TRBD1, the D gene given by the table, was not confirmed from the DNA. TRBV21-1 is tagged as a pseudogene. The CDR3 length is 16 residues. The CDR3 DNA follows: TGTGCCAGCAGATACGGGACAGGGGCCGTAAATCAGCCCCAGCATTTT. Residues: CASRYGTGAVNQPQHF.

This chain links TRBV19 with TRBJ2-1, with D possibly being TRBD1 (5 bases). With 6 bases removed from V and 0 bases from J, the gap between germline ends came to 18 bases. This CDR3 is 17 amino acids long. Looked up from germline, CDR1 is LNHDA and CDR2 is SQIVND (reference sequence). CDR3 nucleotide sequence: TGTGCCAGTAGGCCCCCGGTGGGGCTCCGCTCCTACAATGAGCAGTTCTTC. It translates to CASRPPVGLRSYNEQFF.

V gene TRBV18 combines with J gene TRBJ1-2; a possible D gene is TRBD1 (5 bases). The CDR3 has 14 residues. Per the germline V gene, CDR1 is KGHSH and CDR2 is LQKENI. V was clipped by 2 bases and J by 7 bases, with 14 bases between them. CDR3 loop: CASSPGATVSGYTF. CDR3 nucleotides: TGTGCCAGCTCACCAGGGGCCACGGTCTCTGGCTACACCTTC.

The chain uses TRBV30 and TRBJ2-1; 8 bases agree with TRBD2. V lost 2 bases and J lost 9; bases outside the gene matches: 15. Germline V CDR1 and CDR2: GTSNPN, SVGIG (reference sequence). This CDR3 has 16 amino acids. The CDR3 region has the DNA TGTGCCTGGAGTCTGGGGGGACTAGGCGGTATGGTTGAGCAGTTCTTC. Protein sequence: CAWSLGGLGGMVEQFF.

The chain carries TRBV18 and TRBJ1-2; D uncertain. The CDR3 spans 13 residues. Trimming took off 5 bases at V and 4 bases at J, with 11 bases between the two ends. CDR1 KGHSH and CDR2 LQKENI come from the germline V gene. The CDR3 DNA reads TGTGCCAGCTCAATGGGGTGGGGCTATGGCTACACCTTC. This translates into CASSMGWGYGYTF.

This clone came up once. The rearrangement links TRBV19 to TRBJ2-1; D is uncertain. Looked up from germline, CDR1 is LNHDA and CDR2 is SQIVND (reference sequence). Trimming shortened V by 2 bases and J by 7 bases, and 6 bases separated the two germline ends. CDR3 length: 12 residues. CDR3 protein: CASSILGNEQFF. The CDR3 DNA sequence: TGTGCCAGTAGTATACTGGGGAATGAGCAGTTCTTC.

The gene calls are TRBV4-1 and TRBJ1-1; D perhaps matches TRBD1 (5 bases). CDR1 MGHRA and CDR2 YSYEKL come from the germline V gene. This CDR3 spans 13 amino acids. V was clipped by 1 base and J by 8 bases, with 11 bases between them. This CDR3 is CASSQGLDSEAFF. DNA of the CDR3: TGCGCCAGCAGCCAAGGATTAGACAGCGAAGCTTTCTTT.